One and the same sample provided the 21 T cell receptor beta chains below, sequenced in a study of blood T cells in healthy people across ages. Together with a sample-barcoded 5' primer, a J-beta primer mix was included in a second PCR lasting about 7 to 12 cycles. Each CDR3 protein gets one entry after TCRdb re-called the 5' RACE reads with MiXCR. The sample lists about 780,000 distinct CDR3 sequences; 62% were seen once. The specimen sequenced was blood. Source of these receptors: a man aged 25 to 40 in good health.

This chain links TRBV18 with TRBJ2-4; D is perhaps TRBD2 (6 bases). The end of the DNA fits TRBJ2-5 better, so the J call may be wrong. This CDR3 comprises 15 residues. Germline CDR1 KGHSH, CDR2 LQKENI. The CDR3 loop reads CASSPTQGGQETQYF. The CDR3, as DNA: TGTGCCAGCTCACCTACGCAGGGAGGACAAGAGACCCAGTACTTC.

This clonotype was detected a few times. The chain employs TRBV7-2 and TRBJ2-7; TRBD2 matches at 7 bases. CDR1 SGHTA and CDR2 FQGNSA come from the germline V gene. V lost 5 bases and J lost 0; bases outside the gene matches: 1. This CDR3 is built from 13 residues. The CDR3 bases are TGTGCCAGCAGCCGGGACTACTCCTACGAGCAGTACTTC. Its protein is CASSRDYSYEQYF.

This clonotype was observed a few times. V usage is TRBV28 and J usage is TRBJ2-1, with 7 bases that match TRBD2. Germline V lookup: CDR1 MDHEN, CDR2 SYDVKM. Trimming removed 6 bases from V and 8 bases from J; junction bases left unmatched: 10. The CDR3 is made up of 14 amino acids. The CDR3 is CASSSSGLSDEQFF. The DNA for the CDR3 is TGTGCCAGCAGCTCTAGCGGCCTTTCGGATGAGCAGTTCTTC.

This clonotype was seen only a few times. The genes are TRBV24-1 and TRBJ2-1; TRBD2 matches at 9 bases. The junction had 3 bases not matched to a gene; V was cut back by 4 bases and J by 3 bases. The CDR3 extends over 15 amino acids. Germline CDR1 reads KGHDR; CDR2 reads SFDVKD. For the CDR3, the DNA is TGTGCCACCAGTGACCCTAGCGGGGTCTACAATGAGCAGTTCTTC. Encoded protein: CATSDPSGVYNEQFF.

The rearrangement uses TRBV5-1 and TRBJ2-7; 7 nucleotides agree with TRBD1. CDR1 and CDR2 (germline): SGHRS, YFSETQ. The CDR3 loop spans 16 amino acids. V trimming: 1 base; J trimming: 2 bases; junction bases outside the gene matches: 9. This CDR3 reads CASSLRGGQLTYEQYF. The CDR3 DNA reads as TGCGCCAGCAGCTTGAGAGGGGGACAGCTAACCTACGAGCAGTACTTC.

The chain combines TRBV12-3 or TRBV12-4 with TRBJ1-4; D call uncertain. This CDR3 region has 13 residues. V was pared by 3 bases and J by 6 bases, with 8 bases between. This CDR3 reads CASSFSGDEKLFF. CDR3 DNA: TGTGCCAGCAGTTTCTCAGGAGATGAAAAACTGTTTTTT.

The chain carries TRBV5-1 and TRBJ2-3, with D uncertain. Trimming removed 0 bases from V and 4 bases from J, with 12 bases in between. Per the germline V gene, CDR1 is SGHRS and CDR2 is YFSETQ. The CDR3 contains 15 residues. For the CDR3, the DNA is TGCGCCAGCAGCTTGGCCGGGTACGAAGCAGATACGCAGTATTTT. It translates to CASSLAGYEADTQYF.

The V call is TRBV6-4, the J call TRBJ2-3, with D possibly matching TRBD1 (5 bases). This CDR3 is built from 18 residues. Germline V gene data show CDR1 as MRHNA and CDR2 as SNTAGT. Trimming removed 0 bases at V and 1 base at J, with 17 bases between. The DNA of the CDR3 is TGTGCCAGCAGTGACTCGTTGACGGACAAGAAGGGCACAGATACGCAGTATTTT. This codes for CASSDSLTDKKGTDTQYF.

This clonotype was observed a single time. The rearrangement links TRBV10-3 to TRBJ2-3, with a tentative D call TRBD2 (6 bases). Trimming shortened V by 2 bases and J by 2 bases, and 14 bases separated the two germline ends. This CDR3 spans 16 amino acids. Germline loops: CDR1 ENHRY, CDR2 SYGVKD. DNA of the CDR3: TGTGCCATCAGTGAGGAGGCGGGGTTAGCCACAGATACGCAGTATTTT. This codes for CAISEEAGLATDTQYF.

The J gene is TRBJ1-2, the V gene TRBV7-9, with no clear D. The CDR3 has 12 residues. Trimming cost V 4 bases and J 4 bases, with 7 bases left between them. CDR1 and CDR2 (germline): SEHNR, FQNEAQ (reference sequence). The CDR3 loop reads CASSWEAYGYTF. Here the CDR3 DNA reads TGTGCCAGCAGCTGGGAAGCCTATGGCTACACCTTC.

This clonotype is a singleton in its sample. The chain recombines TRBV28 with TRBJ2-7, with D possibly TRBD2 on 6 matching bases. The V gene lost 2 bases and the J gene lost 2 bases, with 13 bases spanning the gap. This CDR3 is built from 15 residues. CDR1 and CDR2 (germline): MDHEN, SYDVKM. CDR3 nucleotide sequence: TGTGCCAGCAGTTTAATCTCGGACTACACCTACGAGCAGTACTTC. This gives the protein CASSLISDYTYEQYF.

The chain carries TRBV7-2 and TRBJ2-5; TRBD1 is a possible D gene (7 bases). There are 16 residues in the CDR3. The germline CDR1 and CDR2 sequences are SGHTA and FQGNSA. Trimming took off 5 bases at V and 5 bases at J, with 21 bases between the two ends. CDR3: CASSPQGGRLWETQYF. The CDR3 nucleotides are TGTGCCAGCAGCCCCCAGGGGGGCCGGTTGTGGGAGACCCAGTACTTC.

This clonotype has a count of ten or more. V gene TRBV5-1 combines with J gene TRBJ2-7; maybe TRBD1 (6 bases). The ends were cut back, 2 bases at V and 6 bases at J, with 12 bases in the middle. Germline CDR1 and CDR2: SGHRS and YFSETQ. This CDR3 region has 13 residues. CDR3 nucleotide sequence: TGCGCCAGCAGCTTACAGGGTGGGAGCGAGCAGTACTTC. Its protein product is CASSLQGGSEQYF.

This chain links TRBV30 with TRBJ1-2; no clear D. The V end lost 2 bases, the J end lost 4 bases, and 8 bases lay between the germline ends. The CDR3 loop spans 12 amino acids. In germline, CDR1 is GTSNPN, CDR2 SVGIG (reference sequence). The CDR3 loop reads CAWSRQTYGYTF. The CDR3 nucleotides read TGTGCCTGGAGTAGGCAGACCTATGGCTACACCTTC.

The genes are TRBV29-1 and TRBJ1-2, with 12 bases identical to TRBD1. CDR1 and CDR2 (germline): SQVTM, ANQGSEA. The CDR3 length is 15 residues. Germline trimming cut 4 bases from V and 4 bases from J; bases unmatched to any gene: 7. The CDR3 DNA follows: TGCAGCGTTGTGGGGGACAGGGGGCTCAGCTATGGCTACACCTTC. Translated: CSVVGDRGLSYGYTF.

The gene calls are TRBV29-1 and TRBJ2-2, with a tentative D call TRBD1 (5 bases). CDR3 size: 12 residues. Germline V lookup: CDR1 SQVTM, CDR2 ANQGSEA. With 7 bases removed from V and 5 bases from J, the gap between germline ends came to 11 bases. The CDR3 sequence is CSGQGSTGELFF. As DNA, the CDR3 is TGCAGCGGGCAGGGTAGTACCGGGGAGCTGTTTTTT.

This chain joins TRBV24-1 and TRBJ2-6; 11 bases fit TRBD1. The junction had 9 bases not matched to a gene; V was cut back by 5 bases and J by 1 base. CDR1 is KGHDR, CDR2 SFDVKD, per germline. The CDR3 covers 19 residues. CDR3: CATSGPGQGASSGANVLTF. The DNA of the CDR3 is TGTGCCACCAGTGGCCCTGGACAGGGGGCTTCATCTGGGGCCAACGTCCTGACTTTC.

The chain is built from TRBV15 and TRBJ2-1, with D tentatively TRBD2 (6 bases). CDR1 and CDR2 (germline): LNHNV, YYDKDF (reference sequence). Trimming shortened V by 4 bases and J by 6 bases, and 13 bases separated the two germline ends. The CDR3 runs 14 residues. The CDR3 region is CATSMIYGGNEQFF. In DNA, the CDR3 is TGTGCCACCAGCATGATTTACGGGGGCAATGAGCAGTTCTTC.

The V call is TRBV7-9, the J call TRBJ2-4; no definite D call. The CDR3 has 12 amino acids. Trimming pared 11 bases from V and 0 bases from J, leaving 8 bases between. Germline-derived CDR1 and CDR2 are SEHNR and FQNEAQ (reference sequence). CDR3 amino acids: CALDVAKNIQYF. CDR3 nucleotides: TGTGCCCTCGATGTAGCCAAAAACATTCAGTACTTC.

This chain links TRBV20-1 with TRBJ2-4; 8 bases map to TRBD1. Trimming took 3 bases from V and 12 from J; bases not matched to a gene: 13. This CDR3 contains 14 residues. Germline V CDR1 and CDR2: DFQATT, SNEGSKA (reference sequence). The CDR3 DNA sequence: TGCAGTGCTAGGCCAGGGGGCGCGGGTGACACTCAGTACTTC. It specifies CSARPGGAGDTQYF.

This clonotype occurred a few times. The chain joins TRBV4-3 to TRBJ2-7; TRBD1 agrees at 8 bases. From germline, CDR1 is LGHNA and CDR2 YSLEER. The length of the CDR3 is 15 residues. V lost 1 base and J lost 1; bases outside the gene matches: 3. The CDR3 loop reads CASSQVRTGSYEQYF. The CDR3 coding sequence is TGCGCCAGCAGCCAAGTTCGGACAGGGTCCTACGAGCAGTACTTC.